One and the same sample provided the 5 T cell receptor beta chains below, sequenced in a study of T cells after yellow fever vaccination. MiXCR was run by TCRdb on the 5' RACE reads, yielding one entry per CDR3 protein. The table lists more than 450,000 distinct CDR3 sequences, 21% of them singletons. This specimen was PBMCs, taken less than 25 days after the first yellow fever vaccination. These receptors came from a man in his late teens or twenties who received the YFV17D yellow fever vaccine.

Only a few counts were recorded for this clonotype. This sequence joins TRBV20-1 and TRBJ1-2; D is perhaps TRBD1 (5 bases). The germline V gene encodes CDR1 DFQATT and CDR2 SNEGSKA (reference sequence). This CDR3 has 12 amino acids. CDR3 residues: CALRRGGYGYTF. DNA of the CDR3: TGCGCCCTAAGGAGGGGTGGCTATGGCTACACCTTC.

The chain links TRBV5-5 to TRBJ1-4, with D perhaps TRBD1 (6 bases). This CDR3 spans 14 amino acids. V shed 0 bases and J shed 8 bases, with 11 bases lying between them. The V gene's germline CDR1 is SGHKS and CDR2 YYEKEE (reference sequence). The CDR3 coding sequence is TGTGCCAGCAGCTTGGTAGGGGGTAGCGAAAAACTGTTTTTT. Amino acids: CASSLVGGSEKLFF.

This rearrangement joins TRBV3-1 to TRBJ2-5; D might be TRBD1 or TRBD2, each matching 5 bases. Germline loops: CDR1 LGHDT, CDR2 YNNKEL (reference sequence). This CDR3 is built from 16 residues. V was trimmed by 2 bases and J by 5 bases, leaving 18 bases between them. The CDR3 DNA sequence: TGTGCCAGCAGCCAATTCCAGGGACCCTTGTGGGAGACCCAGTACTTC. Translation gives CASSQFQGPLWETQYF.

The CDR3: CSASRTSGGSNEQFF. As DNA, the CDR3 is TGCAGTGCTAGTCGGACTAGCGGGGGGTCCAATGAGCAGTTCTTC. The V gene is TRBV20-1, the J gene TRBJ2-1; 14 nucleotides line up with TRBD2. There are 15 residues in the CDR3. Trimming removed 3 bases from V and 6 bases from J; junction bases left unmatched: 4. Germline loops: CDR1 DFQATT, CDR2 SNEGSKA (reference sequence).

This clonotype was seen repeatedly, ten times or more. The rearrangement joins TRBV7-8 to TRBJ2-1, with no clear D. Trimming took off 7 bases at V and 10 bases at J, with 14 bases between the two ends. This CDR3 contains 12 residues. Germline CDR1 and CDR2: SGHVS and FQNEAQ. CDR3 in amino acids: CASMRQQGEQFF. The CDR3 DNA follows: TGTGCCAGCATGCGCCAACAAGGGGAGCAGTTCTTC.